These 16 T cell receptor beta chains were all obtained from the same sample, sequenced in a study of Ad26.COV2.S vaccination and SARS-CoV-2 variants. Only in-frame clones appear in the TCRdb table, and some are missing; sequencing was by immunoSEQ multiplex PCR. The sample lists about 680,000 clones, roughly 90% seen once, with about 1.5% in the top ten. Treatment defined: some 20 received Ad26.COV2.S at low or high dose, single or two shots; a few received placebo; per-sample allocation not given. After the first vaccine or placebo injection, samples were drawn on day 63. Source: peripheral blood, taken in a trial of Ad26.COV2.S vaccine versus placebo. These receptors came from a person between 18 and 65 years old who received the Ad26.COV2.S COVID-19 vaccine or a placebo.

The J gene is TRBJ1-3, the V gene TRBV5-1; tentatively, D is TRBD1 (6 bases). Germline V gene sequence: CDR1 SGHRS, CDR2 YFSETQ. The CDR3 loop spans 13 amino acids. The germline V and J ends were trimmed by 4 bases and 2 bases, with 7 bases remaining between them. The CDR3 sequence: CASSEGAGNTIYF. The CDR3 DNA is TGCGCCAGCAGCGAGGGGGCTGGAAACACCATATATTTT.

V is TRBV5-1 and J is TRBJ2-1; the D call may be TRBD1 or TRBD2 (5 bases each). The germline V gene encodes CDR1 SGHRS and CDR2 YFSETQ. V shed 4 bases and J shed 3 bases, with 8 bases lying between them. This CDR3 has 13 amino acids. The CDR3 coding sequence is TGCGCCAGCAGCAGAGGGGACTACAATGAGCAGTTCTTC. It yields the protein CASSRGDYNEQFF.

The chain carries TRBV18 and TRBJ1-2; 10 bases fit TRBD1. Germline values: CDR1 KGHSH, CDR2 LQKENI. The CDR3 has 14 residues. V trimming: 6 bases; J trimming: 8 bases; junction bases outside the gene matches: 9. The CDR3 loop is CASSLSGTGEGYTF. The CDR3 nucleotides are TGTGCCAGCTCGCTGTCCGGGACAGGGGAAGGCTACACCTTC. The whole variable domain, remainder taken from reference TRBV18 and TRBJ1-2, is NAGVMQNPRHLVRRRGQEARLRCSPMKGHSHVYWYRQLPEEGLKFMVYLQKENIIDESGMPKERFSAEFPKEGPSILRIQQVVRGDSAAYFCASSLSGTGEGYTFGSGTRLTVV.

The chain recombines TRBV24-1 with TRBJ2-7; 8 nucleotides line up with TRBD1. The CDR3 sequence is 15 residues long. Trimming took 4 bases from V and 3 from J; bases not matched to a gene: 7. Per germline, CDR1 KGHDR and CDR2 SFDVKD. The CDR3 protein is CATSDTRQGSYEQYF. CDR3 coding DNA: TGTGCCACCAGTGACACCCGACAGGGGAGCTACGAGCAGTACTTC.

The chain carries TRBV24-1 and TRBJ2-6; no reliable D call. The CDR3 runs to 13 residues. Trimming removed 9 bases from V and 3 bases from J, with 8 bases in between. Germline loops: CDR1 KGHDR, CDR2 SFDVKD. CDR3 DNA sequence: TGTGCCACCTCTCGTGGTGGGGCCAACGTCCTGACTTTC. Protein: CATSRGGANVLTF.

As for this clone: At the DNA level, this CDR3 is encoded by other sequences in the same sample as well. The genes are TRBV6-5 and TRBJ2-2; the D gene is possibly TRBD2 (5 bases). Trimming stripped 8 bases from V and 5 bases from J, with 9 bases between. Germline V CDR1 and CDR2: MNHEY, SVGAGI. The CDR3 has 12 amino acids. CDR3 amino acids: CASGGNTGELFF. CDR3 bases: TGTGCCAGCGGAGGTAATACCGGGGAGCTGTTTTTT.

DNA of the CDR3: TGTGCCAGTAGGACAGGGGCCATCTACAATGAGCAGTTCTTC. This encodes CASRTGAIYNEQFF. The rearrangement joins TRBV19 to TRBJ2-1; 8 bases align to TRBD1. The V and J ends lost 6 bases and 3 bases, in that order; junction bases with no gene match: 4. Germline lookup yields CDR1 LNHDA and CDR2 SQIVND (reference sequence). The CDR3 is made up of 14 amino acids.

V usage is TRBV30 and J usage is TRBJ2-7, with TRBD1 matching 9 bases. The CDR3 length is 15 residues. V lost 4 bases and J lost 3; bases outside the gene matches: 10. Germline V gene data show CDR1 as GTSNPN and CDR2 as SVGIG (reference sequence). Here the CDR3 reads CAWTLDRGAFYEQYF. In DNA form, the CDR3 reads TGTGCCTGGACCCTCGACAGGGGGGCATTCTACGAGCAGTACTTC.

V is TRBV4-2 and J is TRBJ1-6; D is perhaps TRBD1 (5 bases). Germline CDR1 and CDR2: LGHNA and YNFKEQ. The CDR3 length is 15 residues. V was trimmed by 0 bases and J by 7 bases, leaving 10 bases between them. The DNA of the CDR3 is TGTGCCAGCAGCCAAGAACAGGTGGGGAATTCACCCCTCCACTTT. Translation gives CASSQEQVGNSPLHF.

The chain uses TRBV19 and TRBJ2-2; possible D gene TRBD2, 6 bases. CDR1 LNHDA and CDR2 SQIVND come from the germline V gene (reference sequence). V was cut by 3 bases and J by 3 bases, with 8 bases left in between. CDR3 length: 14 amino acids. CDR3 amino acids: CASSMGGYTGELFF. The CDR3 DNA follows: TGTGCCAGTAGTATGGGGGGATACACCGGGGAGCTGTTTTTT.

The chain couples TRBV19 to TRBJ1-5, with D perhaps TRBD1 (5 bases). The V end lost 8 bases, the J end lost 2 bases, and 10 bases lay between the germline ends. In germline, CDR1 is LNHDA, CDR2 SQIVND (reference sequence). This CDR3 is 13 amino acids long. CDR3 in DNA: TGTGCCAGTGCCCTAGGGGGCAATCAGCCCCAGCATTTT. Translating it yields CASALGGNQPQHF.

The J gene is TRBJ2-2, the V gene TRBV12-5, with TRBD1 matching over 7 bases. The CDR3 consists of 20 residues. The J segment lost 5 bases and the V segment lost 6 bases, leaving 24 bases of the junction unmatched. CDR1 and CDR2 from the germline V gene are LGHNT and FRNRAP. CDR3 coding DNA: TGTGCTAGTGGACCCGACCCGGGACAGAACCCTGGAGTGGGGACCGGGGAGCTGTTTTTT. As protein: CASGPDPGQNPGVGTGELFF.

The chain couples TRBV7-9 to TRBJ2-7; 12 bases fit TRBD2. CDR1 is SEHNR and CDR2 is FQNEAQ in the germline V gene (reference sequence). The CDR3 consists of 15 residues. With V trimmed by 1 base and J by 5 bases, 3 bases remained unmatched. The CDR3 is CASSLGLAGGDEQYF. The CDR3 DNA follows: TGTGCCAGCAGCTTAGGGCTAGCGGGAGGGGACGAGCAGTACTTC.

CDR3 protein: CSASLLGREFSEQFF. The CDR3 DNA is TGCAGTGCTAGTTTACTGGGGCGGGAGTTTAGTGAGCAGTTCTTC. This chain joins TRBV20-1 and TRBJ2-1, with 7 bases matching TRBD2. CDR1 is DFQATT and CDR2 is SNEGSKA in the germline V gene (reference sequence). V was clipped by 3 bases and J by 9 bases; unmatched bases: 14. The CDR3 contains 15 residues.

This sequence joins TRBV4-3 and TRBJ2-2; tentatively, D is TRBD1 or TRBD2 (5 bases each). Trimming took off 3 bases at V and 6 bases at J, with 11 bases between the two ends. Germline V gene data show CDR1 as LGHNA and CDR2 as YSLEER. The CDR3 is 14 residues long. The CDR3 DNA sequence: TGCGCCAGCAGCCAGGGGGACCGGTCCGGGGAGCTGTTTTTT. Protein sequence: CASSQGDRSGELFF.

About this clone: A junction boundary mismatches the germline segment, possibly from a read error. The genes are TRBV7-9 and TRBJ2-1; TRBD1 might be the D (6 bases). From germline, CDR1 is SEHNR and CDR2 FQNEAQ (reference sequence). This CDR3 is 12 amino acids long. CDR3 residues: CASSLGDRMALF. The CDR3 nucleotides read TGTGCCAGCAGCCTTGGCGACAGGATGGCTCTCTTC. The complete variable domain, with remaining parts taken from reference TRBV7-9 and TRBJ2-1, reads DTGVSQNPRHKITKRGQNVTFRCDPISEHNRLYWYRQTLGQGPEFLTYFQNEAQLEKSRLLSDRFSAERPKGSFSTLEIQRTEQGDSAMYLCASSLGDRMALFGPGTRLTVL.